Listed below are T cell receptor beta chains from one sample, sequenced in a study of cytomegalovirus exposure and HLA in healthy donors. Only in-frame clones appear in the TCRdb table, and some are missing; sequencing was by immunoSEQ multiplex PCR. The sample records 100,000 to 150,000 clones, 80% being singletons. What was sequenced was PBMCs. The receptor set was obtained from a man aged 40-50 years in good health and CMV-seronegative. CDR3s include the opening cysteine and the closing phenylalanine or tryptophan. A D gene is named only where the DNA matches it firmly. A clone size is listed for some rows: how often the clone was seen (once, few, many), or a class if it is expanded.

clone_size,d_call,v_call,j_call,cdr3_aa,cdr3_nt
-,-,TRBV4-1,TRBJ2-1,CASSQDVDSFNEQFF,TGCGCCAGCAGCCAAGATGTGGACAGTTTCAATGAGCAGTTCTTC
-,TRBD1,TRBV7-9,TRBJ1-6,CASSLDRGRSSPLHF,TGTGCCAGCAGCTTAGACAGGGGGCGAAGTTCACCCCTCCACTTT
-,-,TRBV30,TRBJ1-6,CAFNEDTYSPLHF,TGTGCCTTCAACGAGGACACCTATTCACCCCTCCACTTT
-,-,TRBV30,TRBJ2-5,CAWSTPTKGRETQYF,TGTGCCTGGAGTACCCCGACTAAGGGCAGGGAGACCCAGTACTTC
-,TRBD2,TRBV19,TRBJ2-3,CASSIRASGRATDTQYF,TGTGCCAGTAGTATACGGGCTAGCGGGAGGGCCACAGATACGCAGTATTTT
-,TRBD2,TRBV19,TRBJ2-1,CASTPWGTSGNNEQFF,TGTGCCAGTACCCCATGGGGGACTAGCGGGAACAATGAGCAGTTCTTC
-,-,TRBV7-9,TRBJ2-3,CASSDDRPTDTQYF,TGTGCCAGCAGCGATGACAGACCCACAGATACGCAGTATTTT
-,TRBD2,TRBV7-4,TRBJ2-1,CASSLEGGTSGRVNEQFF,TGTGCCAGCAGCTTAGAGGGAGGGACTAGCGGGAGAGTAAATGAGCAGTTCTTC
-,TRBD1,TRBV13,TRBJ2-7,CASTLQGSPSYEQYF,TGTGCCAGCACCCTACAGGGGTCCCCCTCCTACGAGCAGTACTTC
-,-,TRBV15,TRBJ1-1,CATSAGGSHTEAFF,TGTGCCACCAGCGCGGGGGGCTCCCACACTGAAGCTTTCTTT
-,TRBD2,TRBV5-6,TRBJ2-7,CASSKLRRTSLEQYF,TGTGCCAGCAGCAAACTCCGGAGGACTAGCCTCGAGCAGTACTTC
-,TRBD2,TRBV5-1,TRBJ2-1,CASSLAVAGGPEDEQFF,TGCGCCAGCAGCTTGGCCGTGGCGGGAGGGCCGGAGGACGAGCAGTTCTTC
-,-,TRBV9,TRBJ1-2,CASSHVQGNYGYTF,TGTGCCAGCAGCCACGTACAGGGTAACTATGGCTACACCTTC
few,TRBD1,TRBV6-5,TRBJ1-4,CASSSDRVGEKLFF,TGTGCCAGCAGTTCCGACAGGGTTGGCGAAAAACTGTTTTTT